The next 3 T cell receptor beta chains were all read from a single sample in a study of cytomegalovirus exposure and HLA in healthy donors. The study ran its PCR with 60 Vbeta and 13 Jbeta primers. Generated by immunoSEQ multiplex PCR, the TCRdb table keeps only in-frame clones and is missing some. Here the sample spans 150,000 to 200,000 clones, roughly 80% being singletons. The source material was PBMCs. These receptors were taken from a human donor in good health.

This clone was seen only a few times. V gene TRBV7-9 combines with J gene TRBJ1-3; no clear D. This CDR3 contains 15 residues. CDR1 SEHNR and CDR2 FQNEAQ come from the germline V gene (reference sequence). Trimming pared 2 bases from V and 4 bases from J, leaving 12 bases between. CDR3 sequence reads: CASSLRGEEGNTIYF. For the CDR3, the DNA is TGTGCCAGCAGCTTACGCGGGGAAGAAGGAAACACCATATATTTT.

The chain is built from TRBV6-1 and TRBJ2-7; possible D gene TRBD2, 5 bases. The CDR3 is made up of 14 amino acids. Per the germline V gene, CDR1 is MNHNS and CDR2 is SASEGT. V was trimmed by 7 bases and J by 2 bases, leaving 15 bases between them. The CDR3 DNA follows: TGTGCCAGCAAGTACGAGGGAGTGGCCTACGAGCAGTACTTC. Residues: CASKYEGVAYEQYF.

The CDR3 DNA is TGTGCCAGCAGCGCGAGACAGAACACCGGGGAGCTGTTTTTT. The encoded protein is CASSARQNTGELFF. This chain uses TRBV7-9 with TRBJ2-2; D is ambiguous. Per the germline V gene, CDR1 is SEHNR and CDR2 is FQNEAQ (reference sequence). CDR3 size: 14 residues. Trimming pared 5 bases from V and 1 base from J, leaving 8 bases between.